Following are 5 T cell receptor delta chains from one sample sequenced in a study of DNA immune sequencing with unique molecular identifiers. All 8 TRDV and 4 TRDJ genes were targeted in 32-plex amplification of genomic DNA. A 12-nucleotide UMI was added during three to four barcoding PCR cycles before adapter PCR. TCRdb reprocessed the multiplex PCR reads using CATT. This sample has 2,000 to 2,500 delta-chain clones, with more than 13% found just once. Sequencing was performed on gamma-delta T cells enriched from blood buffy coat, or unenriched PBMCs (not recorded which). The origin of the receptors is a human donor in good health.

This clone was seen a handful of times. With only one base between it and a far larger clone, this is likely a read error. Different DNA sequences within this sample yield the same CDR3. The chain has TRDV2 and TRDJ1, with 9 bases that match TRDD3. Trimming cost V 2 bases and J 3 bases; bases outside gene matches: 9. The CDR3 has 16 residues. CDR1 GEAIGNYY and CDR2 EKD come from the germline V gene. In nucleotides, the CDR3 is TGTGCCTGTGACAAGCTAGGGGATACGCAGGCCGATAAACTCATCTTT. It translates to CACDKLGDTQADKLIF.

To note about this clone: The mismatch at residue 14 between this DNA's translation and the TCRdb protein of a much larger clone likely reflects a read error; the protein shown is translated from the DNA. This chain links TRDV2 with TRDJ1, with 12 bases that match TRDD3. Germline-derived CDR1 and CDR2 are GEAIGNYY and EKD. The length of the CDR3 is 18 residues. CDR3 nucleotide sequence: TGTGCCTGTGACCTTCTGGGGGATACGCTTCTTACCACCGAAAAACTCATCTTT. It yields the protein CACDLLGDTLLTTEKLIF.

Regarding this clone: A far larger clone is off by one base, so a read error is likely. The identical CDR3 is also encoded by other nucleotide sequences in the sample. The chain carries TRDV2 and TRDJ1; the match to TRDD3 covers 9 bases. Germline V gene sequence: CDR1 GEAIGNYY, CDR2 EKD. With 4 bases clipped from V and 0 bases from J, the junction kept 20 bases outside the gene matches. The length of the CDR3 is 20 residues. The CDR3 DNA sequence: TGTGCCTGTGATAATCTTGGTACGGGGGGATACCGTACTTACACCGATAAACTCATCTTT. Its translation: CACDNLGTGGYRTYTDKLIF.

The V gene remains uncalled, whereas the J gene is TRDJ1; the listed D gene, TRDD3, was not tested against the DNA. The CDR3 length is 16 residues. DNA of the CDR3: TGTGCTCTTGGACTCCGACCATCGGGATACGGTTATAAACTCATCTTT. Translation: CALGLRPSGYGYKLIF.

V and J are TRAV29/DV5 and TRDJ1; 13 bases match TRDD3. The J gene is absent in TCRdb and was assigned here via DNA matching to germline. J was trimmed by 0 bases and V by 0 bases; bases with no gene match: 8. There are 18 residues in the CDR3. CDR1 is NSMFDY and CDR2 is ISSIKDK in the germline V gene. CDR3 amino acids: CAASANWGIRGDTDKLIF. The CDR3 coding sequence is TGTGCAGCAAGCGCGAACTGGGGGATACGAGGGGACACCGATAAACTCATCTTT.